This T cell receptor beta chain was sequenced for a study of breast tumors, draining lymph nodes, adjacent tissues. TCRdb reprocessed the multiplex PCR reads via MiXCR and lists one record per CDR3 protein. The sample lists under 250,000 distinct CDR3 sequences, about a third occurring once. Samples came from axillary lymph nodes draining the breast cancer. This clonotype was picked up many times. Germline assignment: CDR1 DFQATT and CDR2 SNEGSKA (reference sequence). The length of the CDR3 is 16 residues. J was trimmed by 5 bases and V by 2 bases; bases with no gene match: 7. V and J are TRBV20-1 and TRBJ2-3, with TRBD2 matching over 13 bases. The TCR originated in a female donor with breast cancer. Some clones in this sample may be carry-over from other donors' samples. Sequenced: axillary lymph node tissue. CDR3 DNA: TGCAGTGCTAGACCTGGGGGACTAGCGGGGAAAGATACGCAGTATTTT. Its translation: CSARPGGLAGKDTQYF.